Listed here are 29 T cell receptor beta chains from one sample, sequenced in a study of blood T cell repertoires in COVID-19. The protocol was immunoSEQ multiplex PCR, while the TCRdb copy is restricted to in-frame clones and leaves out a portion. The data show about 360,000 clones, approximately 86% seen once. The specimen was peripheral blood. These receptors came from a woman aged 55-69 years with COVID-19, enrolled during active disease.

The chain is built from TRBV7-8 and TRBJ1-5, with D hard to call. Trimming left V 1 base short and J 5 bases short, with 6 bases between. The germline CDR1 and CDR2 sequences are SGHVS and FQNEAQ. The CDR3 contains 13 residues. CDR3 in DNA: TGTGCCAGCAGCTTAGTACCGGATCAGCCCCAGCATTTT. Translation gives CASSLVPDQPQHF.

V is TRBV4-2 and J is TRBJ1-3, with 7 bases fitting TRBD1. The germline gives CDR1 LGHNA, CDR2 YNFKEQ. The V segment lost 4 bases and the J segment 0 bases; nucleotides outside the gene matches: 6. The CDR3 runs to 16 residues. The CDR3 here is CASSPYDRASGNTIYF. The CDR3 region has the DNA TGTGCCAGCAGCCCGTACGACAGGGCCTCTGGAAACACCATATATTTT.

The chain carries TRBV7-3 and TRBJ1-2; no definite D call. V was pared by 2 bases and J by 8 bases, with 9 bases between. CDR1 and CDR2 (germline): SGHTA, FQGTGA. The CDR3 length is 12 residues. The CDR3 DNA is TGTGCCAGCAGCTTAGGTGTGAGAGGCTACACCTTC. It yields the protein CASSLGVRGYTF. Based on the CDR3 plus reference TRBV7-3 and TRBJ1-2, the full variable domain is GAGVSQTPSNKVTEKGKYVELRCDPISGHTALYWYRQSLGQGPEFLIYFQGTGAADDSGLPNDRFFAVRPEGSVSTLKIQRTERGDSAVYLCASSLGVRGYTFGSGTRLTVV.

The rearrangement joins TRBV18 to TRBJ1-1; 8 bases fit TRBD1. V lost 3 bases, J lost 8 bases, and 5 bases stayed unmatched. In germline, CDR1 is KGHSH, CDR2 LQKENI. This CDR3 is built from 13 residues. The CDR3 is CASSPTGDAEAFF. CDR3 sequence (DNA): TGTGCCAGCTCACCGACAGGGGACGCGGAAGCTTTCTTT.

The rearrangement uses TRBV11-2 and TRBJ2-7; D remains unclear. The CDR3 length is 12 residues. The V and J ends lost 2 bases and 4 bases respectively, with 6 bases between them. Germline values: CDR1 SGHAT, CDR2 FQNNGV. CDR3 nucleotide sequence: TGTGCCAGCAGCTTATCCAGATACGAGCAGTACTTC. Amino acids: CASSLSRYEQYF.

V and J are TRBV14 and TRBJ1-2; D is perhaps TRBD1 (5 bases). CDR1 and CDR2 (germline): SGHDN, FVKESK. This CDR3 comprises 16 residues. The V end lost 2 bases, the J end lost 2 bases, and 15 bases lay between the germline ends. The CDR3 here is CASSQPTDFVNYGYTF. The CDR3 DNA is TGTGCCAGCAGCCAACCGACAGATTTTGTGAACTATGGCTACACCTTC.

The chain uses TRBV5-1 and TRBJ2-2, with 9 bases matching TRBD1. J was trimmed by 6 bases and V by 3 bases; bases with no gene match: 9. The CDR3 runs to 16 residues. Germline CDR1 is SGHRS and CDR2 is YFSETQ. The CDR3 protein is CASSSQQGAGPGELFF. Here the CDR3 DNA reads TGCGCCAGCAGCTCCCAACAGGGGGCTGGCCCCGGGGAGCTGTTTTTT.

This clone is a singleton in its sample. The V and J genes are TRBV5-6 and TRBJ2-2, with a weak D call TRBD1 (5 bases). Germline CDR1 is SGHDT and CDR2 is YYEEEE. The CDR3 runs 16 residues. The ends were cut back, 2 bases at V and 1 base at J, with 12 bases in the middle. The CDR3 DNA is TGTGCCAGCAGCTTAATCCAGGGCGGGAACACCGGGGAGCTGTTTTTT. It is translated as CASSLIQGGNTGELFF.

The chain employs TRBV18 and TRBJ1-5; no firm D call. The V gene lost 3 bases and the J gene lost 3 bases, with 12 bases spanning the gap. Germline V lookup: CDR1 KGHSH, CDR2 LQKENI. The CDR3 is 15 amino acids. CDR3 region: CASSPGLGVNQPQHF. In DNA, the CDR3 is TGTGCCAGCTCACCTGGGCTCGGGGTCAATCAGCCCCAGCATTTT.

The chain is built from TRBV19 and TRBJ1-4; D is perhaps TRBD1 (6 bases). V dropped 6 bases and J dropped 8 bases, with 10 bases sitting between them. Looked up from germline, CDR1 is LNHDA and CDR2 is SQIVND (reference sequence). The CDR3 covers 12 residues. The CDR3 nucleotides read TGTGCCAGTAGACAGGGATTAGAAAAACTGTTTTTT. As protein: CASRQGLEKLFF.

The chain combines TRBV6-5 with TRBJ2-3, with 7 bases identical to TRBD2. V gave up 2 bases and J gave up 4 bases; unmatched junction bases: 3. Germline V gene data show CDR1 as MNHEY and CDR2 as SVGAGI. The CDR3 runs to 14 residues. For the CDR3, the DNA is TGTGCCAGCAGTTACCTCGGACTAGCAGATACGCAGTATTTT. Translated: CASSYLGLADTQYF.

This clone has only one observation. V usage is TRBV6-5 and J usage is TRBJ1-4; D unresolved. Germline values: CDR1 MNHEY, CDR2 SVGAGI. The CDR3 covers 14 residues. Trimming stripped 6 bases from V and 4 bases from J, with 12 bases between. CDR3 region: CASRLGGNNEKLFF. As DNA, the CDR3 is TGTGCCAGCAGGCTGGGAGGGAATAATGAAAAACTGTTTTTT.

The chain couples TRBV15 to TRBJ2-7, with 13 bases aligning to TRBD2. V was clipped by 0 bases and J by 0 bases; unmatched bases: 2. Germline V gives CDR1 LNHNV, CDR2 YYDKDF (reference sequence). This CDR3 comprises 17 residues. CDR3 DNA sequence: TGTGCCACCAGCAGAGATCGGACTAGCGGGAGCTCCTACGAGCAGTACTTC. Protein product: CATSRDRTSGSSYEQYF.

The chain joins TRBV2 to TRBJ2-4; TRBD1 aligns across 8 bases. Germline V gives CDR1 SNHLY, CDR2 FYNNEI. The CDR3 runs to 18 residues. Trimming removed 4 bases from V and 2 bases from J; junction bases left unmatched: 13. This CDR3 reads CASSVLGWQGATKNIQYF. DNA of the CDR3: TGTGCCAGCAGTGTATTGGGATGGCAGGGGGCTACCAAAAACATTCAGTACTTC.

The J gene is TRBJ1-6, the V gene TRBV6-5; D is unclear. CDR1 and CDR2 (germline): MNHEY, SVGAGI. Trimming stripped 6 bases from V and 9 bases from J, with 15 bases between. There are 14 residues in the CDR3. CDR3 in DNA: TGTGCCAGCAGCCCGGCGGGGTTAACTTCACCCCTCCACTTT. Translated: CASSPAGLTSPLHF.

This sequence joins TRBV21-1 and TRBJ2-3; the D segment call TRBD2 is taken from the table without a DNA check. TRBV21-1 is shown as a pseudogene. The CDR3 contains 16 residues. The CDR3 DNA sequence: TGTGCCAGCAGCACTCCTAGCGGGGGGAGGACAGATACGCAGTATTTT. Translating gives CASSTPSGGRTDTQYF.

J is TRBJ1-2 and V is TRBV25-1; 8 bases match TRBD1. Trimming removed 4 bases from V and 3 bases from J; junction bases left unmatched: 10. In germline, CDR1 is MGHDK, CDR2 SYGVNS. The CDR3 is 16 amino acids. DNA for the CDR3: TGTGCCAGCAGTGGCACGACAGGGGCCGATCACTATGGCTACACCTTC. Translation gives CASSGTTGADHYGYTF.

The V and J genes are TRBV7-2 and TRBJ1-3; D unresolved. The CDR3 has 15 residues. Germline CDR1 SGHTA, CDR2 FQGNSA. Trimming shortened V by 5 bases and J by 0 bases, and 11 bases separated the two germline ends. CDR3 loop: CASSPGGFSGNTIYF. The DNA for the CDR3 is TGTGCCAGCAGCCCCGGAGGGTTCTCTGGAAACACCATATATTTT.

The rearrangement links TRBV11-3 to TRBJ1-1; weak D call: TRBD1 (6 bases). Deletions cut 2 bases from V and 6 bases from J, with 10 bases between. The CDR3 runs 13 residues. Germline CDR1 and CDR2: SGHNT and YENEEA. This CDR3 reads CASSLLGAPEAFF. CDR3 sequence (DNA): TGTGCCAGCAGCTTATTGGGGGCCCCTGAAGCTTTCTTT.

This chain uses TRBV29-1 with TRBJ2-7; TRBD1 agrees at 12 bases. V lost 0 bases and J lost 6; bases outside the gene matches: 6. Germline lookup yields CDR1 SQVTM and CDR2 ANQGSEA. The CDR3 is 15 amino acids. The CDR3 here is CSVEDWDRGQREQYF. The CDR3 DNA reads as TGCAGCGTTGAAGATTGGGACAGGGGGCAACGCGAGCAGTACTTC.

CDR3: CATGGTGTYEQYF. In DNA, the CDR3 is TGTGCCACCGGGGGGACAGGGACCTACGAGCAGTACTTC. The chain combines TRBV2 with TRBJ2-7; 9 bases are shared with TRBD1. Per the germline V gene, CDR1 is SNHLY and CDR2 is FYNNEI. The CDR3 totals 13 residues. V lost 10 bases, J lost 2 bases, and 6 bases stayed unmatched.

This chain uses TRBV27 with TRBJ2-7; 7 bases line up with TRBD2. Looked up from germline, CDR1 is MNHEY and CDR2 is SMNVEV (reference sequence). The CDR3 spans 16 residues. J was trimmed by 6 bases and V by 8 bases; bases with no gene match: 19. The CDR3 sequence: CASLERASGFLSEQYF. For the CDR3, the DNA is TGTGCCAGCCTCGAGCGTGCTAGCGGTTTTTTAAGCGAGCAGTACTTC.

V is TRBV2 and J is TRBJ1-4; 8 nucleotides agree with TRBD1. V dropped 6 bases and J dropped 7; count of bases not matched to a gene: 7. The CDR3 runs 14 residues. Germline CDR1 reads SNHLY; CDR2 reads FYNNEI. The CDR3 DNA is TGTGCCAGCAGGAAGGGGACAGGCGGTGAAAAACTGTTTTTT. This sequence encodes CASRKGTGGEKLFF.

The rearrangement joins TRBV7-6 to TRBJ2-5, with D possibly TRBD1 on 6 matching bases. There are 14 residues in the CDR3. Germline CDR1 reads SGHVS; CDR2 reads FNYEAQ. V was cut by 4 bases and J by 5 bases, with 14 bases left in between. The CDR3 DNA follows: TGTGCCAGCAGCTCAGGAACAGGGCCTGAGACCCAGTACTTC. It yields the protein CASSSGTGPETQYF.

V gene TRBV24-1 combines with J gene TRBJ2-3, with 12 bases that match TRBD1. With V trimmed by 2 bases and J by 7 bases, 6 bases remained unmatched. The V gene's germline CDR1 is KGHDR and CDR2 SFDVKD. There are 16 residues in the CDR3. CDR3 sequence (DNA): TGTGCCACCAGTGATTCTTTGGGACAGGGGGCAAATACGCAGTATTTT. It translates to CATSDSLGQGANTQYF.

The chain carries TRBV25-1 and TRBJ2-1, with 7 bases matching TRBD2. The germline gives CDR1 MGHDK, CDR2 SYGVNS. The CDR3 has 15 residues. Unmatched junction bases numbered 6, after V lost 5 bases and J lost 2 bases. The CDR3 nucleotides read TGTGCCAGCAGTCTACTAGCGAGGACCTACAATGAGCAGTTCTTC. Its translation: CASSLLARTYNEQFF.

This clone was found once. V gene TRBV24-1 combines with J gene TRBJ2-1; D may be TRBD2 (7 bases). V was pared by 3 bases and J by 1 base, with 12 bases between. Looked up from germline, CDR1 is KGHDR and CDR2 is SFDVKD. The CDR3 is 16 residues long. The CDR3 reads CATSDAGALSYNEQFF. The CDR3 DNA follows: TGTGCCACCAGTGATGCGGGGGCCCTTTCCTACAATGAGCAGTTCTTC.

This CDR3 is CASRRGREDGYTF. Here the CDR3 DNA reads TGTGCCAGTCGGAGGGGACGGGAGGATGGCTACACCTTC. The chain has TRBV19 and TRBJ1-2; TRBD1 is a possible D gene (5 bases). The V end was cut by 8 bases, the J end by 6 bases, with 16 bases between. CDR1 is LNHDA and CDR2 is SQIVND in the germline V gene (reference sequence). The CDR3 loop spans 13 amino acids.

The table lists this clone with a few counts. The chain recombines TRBV3-1 (or the pseudogene TRBV3-2) with TRBJ2-7; 10 bases align to TRBD2. Germline assignment: CDR1 LGHDT and CDR2 YNNKEL (reference sequence). With 1 base clipped from V and 0 bases from J, the junction kept 3 bases outside the gene matches. The CDR3 covers 16 residues. DNA of the CDR3: TGTGCCAGCAGCCAAGGCGCTAGCGGGGGCTCCTACGAGCAGTACTTC. Translated, it gives CASSQGASGGSYEQYF.